This T cell receptor beta chain is from a study of blood T cell repertoires in COVID-19. Profiled with immunoSEQ multiplex PCR; TCRdb holds only in-frame clones, not every one. Seen here are roughly 240,000 clones, 70% to 85% observed once, and the top ten hold 1.5% to 2%. Germline CDR1 reads WSHSY; CDR2 reads SAAADI. The CDR3 covers 15 residues. V dropped 1 base and J dropped 2 bases, with 12 bases sitting between them. V and J are TRBV10-2 and TRBJ2-7, with D perhaps matching TRBD1 (6 bases). The sequencing input was peripheral blood. The sequence derives from an elderly woman with acute or convalescent COVID-19. The CDR3 is CASSEFQGQAYEQYF. The CDR3 coding sequence is TGCGCCAGCAGTGAGTTTCAGGGGCAGGCCTACGAGCAGTACTTC.